This T cell receptor beta chain was identified in a study of cytomegalovirus exposure and HLA in healthy donors. Across the whole study: The roughly 110 validation repertoires were reported in a later analysis to have been generated on the same platform as the roughly 670 first-cohort repertoires. Study conclusions and caveats: According to the study, roughly 160 TCR beta chains were cytomegalovirus-associated. The classifier, whose performance was assessed in both the original and validation cohorts, reportedly diagnosed cytomegalovirus status with high specificity and sensitivity.

Germline CDR1 is SGHAT and CDR2 is FQNNGV. The CDR3 covers 16 residues. Trimming left V 5 bases short and J 1 base short, with 14 bases between. Only in-frame clones appear in the TCRdb table, and some are missing; sequencing was by immunoSEQ multiplex PCR. The repertoire has fewer than 120,000 clones, around 89% of them found once; the top ten carry 1.4%. With regard to this clone: Its antigen is undetermined.

The receptor's source is a woman aged 25 to 45 in good health and CMV-seropositive. The V and J genes are TRBV11-2 and TRBJ1-4; D remains ambiguous. Sample: PBMCs. The CDR3 sequence is CASSPPGSGTNEKLFF. The CDR3 DNA sequence: TGTGCCAGCAGCCCCCCCGGATCGGGAACTAATGAAAAACTGTTTTTT.